This TCR beta chain stems from a study of blood T cell repertoires in COVID-19. Study at large: In each case, the material was cDNA or gDNA derived from T cells, B-cell-depleted T cells, or PBMCs.

Per the original methods: By means of reference gene primer amplification, nucleated cell counts were estimated. The method was immunoSEQ multiplex PCR; TCRdb's version includes in-frame clones alone and lacks a portion of them. The V and J calls and clone size come from that table; D and trimming were worked out from the DNA. The data show 200,000 to 250,000 clones, 70% to 90% seen once. There are 15 residues in the CDR3. The ends lost 1 base at V and 2 bases at J; junction bases unmatched: 3. CDR1 and CDR2 (germline): MNHNS, SASEGT. The chain couples TRBV6-1 to TRBJ2-5, with 8 bases matching TRBD1. The TCR sequence derives from a woman aged 45-65 years with acute COVID-19. The sample consisted of PBMCs or T cells enriched from blood (not recorded which). Here the CDR3 DNA reads TGTGCCAGCAGTGAAGTTTGGGACAGGCAAGAGACCCAGTACTTC. It specifies CASSEVWDRQETQYF.